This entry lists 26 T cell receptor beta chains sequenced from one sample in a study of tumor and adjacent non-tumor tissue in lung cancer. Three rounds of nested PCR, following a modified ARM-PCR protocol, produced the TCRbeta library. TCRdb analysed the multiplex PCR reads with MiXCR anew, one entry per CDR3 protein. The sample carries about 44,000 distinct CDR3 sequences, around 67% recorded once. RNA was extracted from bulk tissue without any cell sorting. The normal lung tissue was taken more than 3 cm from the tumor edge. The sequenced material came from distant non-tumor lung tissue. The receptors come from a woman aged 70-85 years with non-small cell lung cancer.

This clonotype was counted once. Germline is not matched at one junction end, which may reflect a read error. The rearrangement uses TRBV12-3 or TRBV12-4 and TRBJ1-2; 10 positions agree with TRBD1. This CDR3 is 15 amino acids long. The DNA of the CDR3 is TGTGCCAACAGTCCCGGGACAGGGGACGTCCATGACTACACCTTC. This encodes CANSPGTGDVHDYTF.

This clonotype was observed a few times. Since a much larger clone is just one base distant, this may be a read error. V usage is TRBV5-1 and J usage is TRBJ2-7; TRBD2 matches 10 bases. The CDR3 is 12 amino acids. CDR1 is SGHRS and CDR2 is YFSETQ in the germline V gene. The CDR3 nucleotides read TGCGCCAGCAGCACCGGGACTAGCGAGCAGTCCTTC. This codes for CASSTGTSEQSF. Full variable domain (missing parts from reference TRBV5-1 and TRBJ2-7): KAGVTQTPRYLIKTRGQQVTLSCSPISGHRSVSWYQQTPGQGLQFLFEYFSETQRNKGNFPGRFSGRQFSNSRSEMNVSTLELGDSALYLCASSTGTSEQSFGPGTRLTVT.

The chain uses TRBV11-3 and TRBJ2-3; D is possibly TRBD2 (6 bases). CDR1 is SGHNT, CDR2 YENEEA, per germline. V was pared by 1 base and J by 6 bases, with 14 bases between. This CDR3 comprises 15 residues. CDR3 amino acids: CASSLGGLSGDTQYF. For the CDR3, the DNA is TGTGCCAGCAGCTTAGGTGGACTATCGGGGGATACGCAGTATTTT.

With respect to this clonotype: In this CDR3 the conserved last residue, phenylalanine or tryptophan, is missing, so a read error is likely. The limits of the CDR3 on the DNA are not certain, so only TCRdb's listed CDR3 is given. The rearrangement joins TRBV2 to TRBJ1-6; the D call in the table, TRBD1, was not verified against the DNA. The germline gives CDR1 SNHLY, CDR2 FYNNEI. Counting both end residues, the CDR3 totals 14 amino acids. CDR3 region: CASRWTWLISPLHI.

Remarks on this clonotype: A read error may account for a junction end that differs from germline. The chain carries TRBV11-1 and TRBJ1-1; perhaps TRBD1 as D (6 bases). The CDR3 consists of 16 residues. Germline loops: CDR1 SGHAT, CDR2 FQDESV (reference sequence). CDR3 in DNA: TGTGCCAACAGCTCGGCGGGGGGGCCTGGGGGCCCTGAAACTTTCTTT. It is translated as CANSSAGGPGGPETFF. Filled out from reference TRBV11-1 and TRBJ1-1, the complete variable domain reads EAEVAQSPRYKITEKSQAVAFWCDPISGHATLYWYRQILGQGPELLVQFQDESVVDDSQLPKDRFSAERLKGVDSTLKIQPAELGDSAMYLCANSSAGGPGGPETFFGQGTRLTVV.

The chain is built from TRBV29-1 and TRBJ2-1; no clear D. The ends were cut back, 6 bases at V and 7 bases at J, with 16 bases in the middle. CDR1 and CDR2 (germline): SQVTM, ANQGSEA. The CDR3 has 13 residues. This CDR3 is CSVKRHDINEQFF. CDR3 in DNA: TGCAGCGTAAAACGGCACGATATAAATGAGCAGTTCTTC.

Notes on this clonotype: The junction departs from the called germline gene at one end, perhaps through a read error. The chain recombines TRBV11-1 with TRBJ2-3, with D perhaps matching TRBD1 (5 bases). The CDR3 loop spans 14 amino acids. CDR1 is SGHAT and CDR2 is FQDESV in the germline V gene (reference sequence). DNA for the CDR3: TGTGTCAGCAGCTTGGGCAGGGCGGCAGATACGCAGTATTTT. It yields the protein CVSSLGRAADTQYF.

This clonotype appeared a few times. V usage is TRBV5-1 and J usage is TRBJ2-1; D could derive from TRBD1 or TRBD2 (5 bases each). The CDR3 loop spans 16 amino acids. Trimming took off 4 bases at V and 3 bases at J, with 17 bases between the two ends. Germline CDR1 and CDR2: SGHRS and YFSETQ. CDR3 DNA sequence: TGCGCCAGCAGCCCGTACCCGGGGCGCGTCTACAATGAGCAGTTCTTC. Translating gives CASSPYPGRVYNEQFF.

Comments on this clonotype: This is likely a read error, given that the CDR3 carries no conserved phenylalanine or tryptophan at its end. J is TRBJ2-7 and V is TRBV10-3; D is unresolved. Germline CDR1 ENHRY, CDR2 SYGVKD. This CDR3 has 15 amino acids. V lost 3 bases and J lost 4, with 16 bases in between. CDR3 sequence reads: CAISEGDGGPYEQYL. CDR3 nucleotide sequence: TGTGCCATCAGTGAAGGTGATGGCGGTCCGTACGAGCAGTACTTA.

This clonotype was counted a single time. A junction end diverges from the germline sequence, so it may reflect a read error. The CDR3 DNA reads TGCGCCAGCAGAGCATCAGGGGTTCTGGGTGGGGCCAACGTCCTGACTTTC. Amino acids: CASRASGVLGGANVLTF. The rearrangement joins TRBV6-5 to TRBJ2-6, with D possibly matching TRBD1 (6 bases). Germline V lookup: CDR1 MNHEY, CDR2 SVGAGI. The CDR3 extends over 17 amino acids.

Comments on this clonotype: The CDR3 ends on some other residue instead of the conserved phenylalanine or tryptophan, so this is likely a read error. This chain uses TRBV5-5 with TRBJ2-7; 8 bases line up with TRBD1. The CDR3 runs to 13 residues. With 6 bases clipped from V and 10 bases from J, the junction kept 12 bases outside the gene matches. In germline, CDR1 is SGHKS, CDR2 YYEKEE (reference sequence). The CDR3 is CASNVASDRGQYL. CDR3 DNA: TGTGCCAGCAACGTGGCGTCCGACAGGGGTCAGTACTTA.

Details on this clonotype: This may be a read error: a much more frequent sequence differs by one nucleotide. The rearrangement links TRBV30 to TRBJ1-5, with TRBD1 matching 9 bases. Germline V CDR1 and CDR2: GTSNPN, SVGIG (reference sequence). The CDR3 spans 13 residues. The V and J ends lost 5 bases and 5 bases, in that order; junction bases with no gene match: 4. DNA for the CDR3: TGTGCCTGGGGTACAGGGGGCGATCAGCCCCAGCATTTT. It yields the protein CAWGTGGDQPQHF.

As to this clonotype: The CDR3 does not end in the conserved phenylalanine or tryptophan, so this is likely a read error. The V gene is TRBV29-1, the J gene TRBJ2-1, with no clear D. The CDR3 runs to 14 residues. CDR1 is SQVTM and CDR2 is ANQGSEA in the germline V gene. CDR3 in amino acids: CSLEPGFTYHEQFL. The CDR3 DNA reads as TGCAGCCTCGAGCCCGGTTTTACCTACCATGAGCAGTTCTTA.

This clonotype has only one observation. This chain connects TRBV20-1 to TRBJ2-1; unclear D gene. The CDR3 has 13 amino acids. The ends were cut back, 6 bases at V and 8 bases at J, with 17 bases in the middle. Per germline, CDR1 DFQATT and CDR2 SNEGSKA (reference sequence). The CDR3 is CSALSPALDEQFF. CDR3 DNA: TGCAGTGCACTATCCCCTGCGCTGGATGAGCAGTTCTTC.

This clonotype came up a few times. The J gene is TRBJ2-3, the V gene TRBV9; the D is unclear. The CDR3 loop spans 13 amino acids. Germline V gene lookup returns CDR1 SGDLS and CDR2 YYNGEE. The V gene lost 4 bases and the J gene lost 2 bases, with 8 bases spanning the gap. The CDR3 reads CASSTQTTDTQYF. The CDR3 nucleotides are TGTGCCAGCAGCACCCAGACCACAGATACGCAGTATTTT.

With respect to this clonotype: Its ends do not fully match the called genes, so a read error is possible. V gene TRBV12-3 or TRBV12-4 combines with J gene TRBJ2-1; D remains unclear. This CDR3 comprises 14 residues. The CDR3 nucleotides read TGTGCCAGCAGAGCTGAGGCAGGAAACAATGAGCAGTCCTTC. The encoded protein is CASRAEAGNNEQSF.

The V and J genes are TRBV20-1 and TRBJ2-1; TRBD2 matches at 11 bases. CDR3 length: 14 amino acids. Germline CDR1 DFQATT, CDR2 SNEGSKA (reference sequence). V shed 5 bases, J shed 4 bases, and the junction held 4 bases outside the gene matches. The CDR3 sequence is CSAGGLADYNEQFF. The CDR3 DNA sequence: TGCAGTGCTGGGGGACTAGCGGATTACAATGAGCAGTTCTTC.

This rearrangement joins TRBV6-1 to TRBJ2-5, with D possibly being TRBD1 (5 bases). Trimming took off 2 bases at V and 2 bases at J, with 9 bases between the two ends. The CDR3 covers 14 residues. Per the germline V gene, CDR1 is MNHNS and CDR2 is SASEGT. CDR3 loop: CASSEKTGQETQYF. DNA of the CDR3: TGTGCCAGCAGTGAAAAAACAGGACAAGAGACCCAGTACTTC.

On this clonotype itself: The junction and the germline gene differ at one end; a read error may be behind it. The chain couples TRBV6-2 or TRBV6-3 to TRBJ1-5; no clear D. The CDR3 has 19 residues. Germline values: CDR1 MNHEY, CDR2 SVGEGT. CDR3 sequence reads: CVSSYPLGRVTYSNQPQHF. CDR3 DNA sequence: TGTGTCAGCAGTTACCCGCTGGGAAGGGTGACCTATAGCAATCAGCCCCAGCATTTT.

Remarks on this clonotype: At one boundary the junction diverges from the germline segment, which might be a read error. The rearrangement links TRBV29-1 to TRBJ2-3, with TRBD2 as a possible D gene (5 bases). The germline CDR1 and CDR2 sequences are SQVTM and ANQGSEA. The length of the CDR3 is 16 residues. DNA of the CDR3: TGCAGCCTAAAAGAGGGAAGCTCTCCTAGCACAGATATGCAGTATTTT. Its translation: CSLKEGSSPSTDMQYF.

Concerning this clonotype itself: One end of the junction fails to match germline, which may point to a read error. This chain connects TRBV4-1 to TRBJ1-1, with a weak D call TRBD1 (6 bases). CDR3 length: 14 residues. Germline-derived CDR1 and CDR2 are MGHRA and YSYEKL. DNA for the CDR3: TGCGCCAGTAGCACACGGACAGAGAACACTGAAGCTTCCTTT. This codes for CASSTRTENTEASF.

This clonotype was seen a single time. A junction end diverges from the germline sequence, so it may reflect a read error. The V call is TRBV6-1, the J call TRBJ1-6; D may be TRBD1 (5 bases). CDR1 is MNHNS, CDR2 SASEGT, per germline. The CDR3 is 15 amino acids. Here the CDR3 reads CVSSGGLGADSPLHF. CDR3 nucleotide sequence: TGTGTCAGCAGTGGGGGATTGGGAGCTGATTCACCCCTCCACTTT.

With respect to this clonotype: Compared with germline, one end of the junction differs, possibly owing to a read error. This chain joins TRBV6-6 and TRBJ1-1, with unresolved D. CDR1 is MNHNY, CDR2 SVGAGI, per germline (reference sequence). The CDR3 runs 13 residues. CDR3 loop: CPSSSSAKTEAFF. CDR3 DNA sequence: TGTCCCAGCAGTTCATCAGCCAAGACTGAAGCTTTCTTT.

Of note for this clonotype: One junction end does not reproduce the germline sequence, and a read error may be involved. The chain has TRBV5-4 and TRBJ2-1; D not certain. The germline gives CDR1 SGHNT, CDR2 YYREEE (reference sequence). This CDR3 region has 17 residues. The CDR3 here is CASGPSSGANLGNDQFF. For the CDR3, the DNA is TGTGCCAGCGGCCCGAGTTCGGGCGCAAATTTAGGCAATGATCAGTTCTTC.

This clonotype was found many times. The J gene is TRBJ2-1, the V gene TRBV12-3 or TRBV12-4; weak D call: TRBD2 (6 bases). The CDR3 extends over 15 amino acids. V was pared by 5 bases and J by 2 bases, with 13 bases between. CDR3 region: CASSVFAGPYNEQFF. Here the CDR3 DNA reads TGTGCCAGCAGTGTGTTCGCGGGGCCCTACAATGAGCAGTTCTTC.

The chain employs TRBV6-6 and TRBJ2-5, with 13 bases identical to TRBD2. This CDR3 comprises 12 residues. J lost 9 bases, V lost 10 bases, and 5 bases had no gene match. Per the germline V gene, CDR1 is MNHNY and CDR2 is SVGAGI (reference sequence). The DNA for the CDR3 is TGTGCCACCGGACTAGCGGGGGAGGCCCAGTACTTC. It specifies CATGLAGEAQYF.